This T cell receptor (beta chain) was documented in a study of human T cells and chemical hapten exposure. Study-level background: Weekly diphenylcyclopropenone doses were given to patients' scalps across the approximately 24-week study.

Each CDR3 protein gets one entry after TCRdb re-called the RACE reads with MiXCR. The table has around 340,000 distinct CDR3 sequences, approximately 6.9% seen once. Time point specified: patch test 1, 2 weeks after DPC sensitization. Sample treatment: therapeutic diphenylcyclopropenone sensitization with weekly scalp DPC. It was from unfractionated whole blood that total RNA was extracted. The germline V gene has CDR1 SGHTA and CDR2 FQGNSA. Trimming cost V 5 bases and J 3 bases; bases outside gene matches: 12. The CDR3 is 16 amino acids. This clonotype was detected a few times. Material: whole blood, obtained in connection with sensitization to the hapten diphenylcyclopropenone (DPC). The chain links TRBV7-2 to TRBJ1-2; 7 bases fit TRBD1. The TCR sequence derives from a woman aged 18-35 years with alopecia areata. Some clones in this sample may be carry-over from other donors' samples. As DNA, the CDR3 is TGTGCCAGCAGCCCACGTCAGGGGGGCCGGGACTATGGCTACACCTTC. Its protein is CASSPRQGGRDYGYTF.